The next 18 T cell receptor beta chains were all read from a single sample in a study of regulatory T cells in long-lasting Graves disease. Time point reported: newly diagnosed GD, antithyroid drugs for less than 3 months. The TCR library used RNA extracted from PBMCs. For TCR beta, libraries came from iRepertoire HTBI primers and Arm-PCR of CDR3 regions. MiXCR, applied by TCRdb to the multiplex PCR reads, yields one record per CDR3 protein. The sample lists approximately 300,000 distinct CDR3 sequences, 15% to 20% occurring once. This sample comprised peripheral blood mononuclear cells (PBMCs), obtained at new diagnosis, from a patient treated with antithyroid drugs. All receptors derive from a female donor with Graves disease.

The chain couples TRBV10-2 to TRBJ1-1; D unclear. CDR1 is WSHSY, CDR2 SAAADI, per germline. This CDR3 comprises 12 residues. V lost 3 bases, J lost 1 base, and 3 bases lay in between. The CDR3 sequence: CASSEANTEAFF. The CDR3 DNA reads TGCGCCAGCAGTGAAGCGAACACTGAAGCTTTCTTT.

With respect to this clonotype: It is likely a read error: a sequence one base away is far more abundant. The J gene is TRBJ2-1, the V gene TRBV2; possibly TRBD1 for D (6 bases). The germline V gene has CDR1 SNHLY and CDR2 FYNNEI. The germline V and J ends were trimmed by 10 bases and 6 bases, with 19 bases remaining between them. The CDR3 loop spans 14 amino acids. CDR3 sequence reads: CAITGTLGGNEQFF. Written as DNA, the CDR3 is TGTGCCATCACCGGGACACTAGGAGGCAATGAGCAGTTCTTC.

Ten or more counts support this clonotype. V and J are TRBV19 and TRBJ1-6; 11 bases agree with TRBD1. This CDR3 spans 15 amino acids. J gave up 6 bases and V 5 bases, and 3 bases lay outside the gene matches. CDR1 LNHDA and CDR2 SQIVND come from the germline V gene (reference sequence). CDR3 in DNA: TGTGCCAGTAGTTACGGGACAGGGGGTAATTCACCCCTCCACTTT. Protein: CASSYGTGGNSPLHF.

A few counts support this clonotype. This chain uses TRBV3-1 with TRBJ2-1, with TRBD1 identical over 10 bases. Germline CDR1 reads LGHDT; CDR2 reads YNNKEL (reference sequence). Unmatched junction bases numbered 5, after V lost 4 bases and J lost 5 bases. The CDR3 sequence is 15 residues long. The CDR3 spells CASSPGQGRDNEQFF. The CDR3 region has the DNA TGTGCCAGCAGCCCGGGACAGGGGAGAGACAATGAGCAGTTCTTC.

This clonotype showed up just a few times. The chain is built from TRBV20-1 and TRBJ1-4, with 10 bases that match TRBD1. The germline V gene has CDR1 DFQATT and CDR2 SNEGSKA (reference sequence). This CDR3 comprises 14 residues. Trimming removed 3 bases from V and 6 bases from J; junction bases left unmatched: 4. CDR3 nucleotides: TGCAGTGCTAGCCTGACAGGGGGCTATGAAAAACTGTTTTTT. Translating it yields CSASLTGGYEKLFF.

Ten or more counts support this clonotype. The chain combines TRBV2 with TRBJ2-5; 9 bases match TRBD1. The CDR3 is made up of 16 amino acids. Germline CDR1 is SNHLY and CDR2 is FYNNEI. The V segment lost 6 bases and the J segment 5 bases; nucleotides outside the gene matches: 13. CDR3 sequence reads: CASSLSIQGARETQYF. In nucleotides, the CDR3 is TGTGCCAGCAGCTTAAGTATACAGGGGGCGAGGGAGACCCAGTACTTC.

This clonotype was seen ten or more times. The chain has TRBV2 and TRBJ2-5; 11 bases line up with TRBD1. This CDR3 has 13 residues. Trimming took 8 bases from V and 4 from J; bases not matched to a gene: 3. From germline, CDR1 is SNHLY and CDR2 FYNNEI. CDR3 nucleotide sequence: TGTGCCAGCCGGGACAGGGGGACAGAGACCCAGTACTTC. Residues: CASRDRGTETQYF.

This clonotype was counted a single time. A read error is possible here, since a much larger clone lies one base away. The conserved phenylalanine or tryptophan is not found at the CDR3 terminus, so this likely reflects a read error. The rearrangement links TRBV14 to TRBJ2-2; weak D call: TRBD2 (6 bases). This CDR3 is 14 amino acids long. The V end was cut by 1 base, the J end by 5 bases, with 8 bases between. From germline, CDR1 is SGHDN and CDR2 FVKESK. CDR3 in DNA: TGTGCCAGCAGCCAAGTACGGGGGACCGGGGAGCTGTTTCTT. Translating gives CASSQVRGTGELFL.

This clonotype was detected only once. V gene TRBV6-1 combines with J gene TRBJ2-7; 11 nucleotides align to TRBD2. The CDR3 is 15 residues long. V lost 6 bases, J lost 7 bases, and 11 bases stayed unmatched. Germline CDR1 and CDR2: MNHNS and SASEGT. The CDR3 here is CASRRLAGTTREQYF. Written as DNA, the CDR3 is TGTGCCAGCAGACGACTAGCGGGGACCACGAGGGAGCAGTACTTC.

The sample holds many counts of this clonotype. The rearrangement joins TRBV19 to TRBJ2-7, with 9 bases aligning to TRBD2. The germline CDR1 and CDR2 sequences are LNHDA and SQIVND (reference sequence). Trimming removed 3 bases from V and 5 bases from J; junction bases left unmatched: 8. CDR3 length: 15 amino acids. The CDR3: CASSIVAGGPHEQYF. CDR3 coding DNA: TGTGCCAGTAGTATTGTGGCGGGAGGGCCGCACGAGCAGTACTTC.

Concerning this clonotype: Compared with germline, one end of the junction differs, possibly owing to a read error. The chain combines TRBV29-1 with TRBJ2-1, with TRBD1 matching over 9 bases. The CDR3 extends over 13 amino acids. The germline V gene has CDR1 SQVTM and CDR2 ANQGSEA. DNA for the CDR3: TGCAGCGTTGGAACAGGGGGCTTGGGTGAGCAGCTCTTC. As protein: CSVGTGGLGEQLF.

At least ten counts were recorded for this clonotype. The rearrangement joins TRBV7-9 to TRBJ2-5; no clear D gene. V lost 6 bases to trimming and J lost 5 bases, with 13 bases between them. The CDR3 has 13 residues. Germline lookup yields CDR1 SEHNR and CDR2 FQNEAQ (reference sequence). The CDR3 nucleotides are TGTGCCAGCAGTAAACCACGGCCGGAGACCCAGTACTTC. As protein: CASSKPRPETQYF. Filled out from reference TRBV7-9 and TRBJ2-5, the complete variable domain reads DTGVSQNPRHKITKRGQNVTFRCDPISEHNRLYWYRQTLGQGPEFLTYFQNEAQLEKSRLLSDRFSAERPKGSFSTLEIQRTEQGDSAMYLCASSKPRPETQYFGPGTRLLVL.

This clonotype was counted ten times or more. CDR3: CASTGDGGELFF. CDR3 sequence (DNA): TGTGCCAGCACCGGGGACGGGGGGGAGCTGTTTTTT. The V gene is TRBV2, the J gene TRBJ2-2, with D perhaps being TRBD1 or TRBD2 (5 bases each). Germline V gene sequence: CDR1 SNHLY, CDR2 FYNNEI. The V gene lost 7 bases and the J gene lost 8 bases, with 11 bases spanning the gap. The CDR3 is 12 amino acids.

At least ten counts were recorded for this clonotype. The CDR3 sequence: CASRRAGGITDTQYF. CDR3 sequence (DNA): TGTGCCAGCAGACGAGCAGGGGGGATCACAGATACGCAGTATTTT. V is TRBV11-2 and J is TRBJ2-3, with D perhaps matching TRBD1 (7 bases). This CDR3 comprises 15 residues. Looked up from germline, CDR1 is SGHAT and CDR2 is FQNNGV. V was trimmed by 6 bases and J by 2 bases, leaving 15 bases between them. The whole variable domain, remainder taken from reference TRBV11-2 and TRBJ2-3, is EAGVAQSPRYKIIEKRQSVAFWCNPISGHATLYWYQQILGQGPKLLIQFQNNGVVDDSQLPKDRFSAERLKGVDSTLKIQPAKLEDSAVYLCASRRAGGITDTQYFGPGTRLTVL.

With regard to this clonotype: Only one base separates this from a far larger clonotype, so it likely reflects a read error. The rearrangement joins TRBV6-2 or TRBV6-3 to TRBJ2-3; 12 bases match TRBD2. This CDR3 is 18 amino acids long. Germline CDR1 reads MNHEY; CDR2 reads SVGEGT. DNA for the CDR3: TGTACCAGCAGTCCTGGGAGCCGACTAGCGGGAGCCACAGATACGCAGTATTTT. This codes for CTSSPGSRLAGATDTQYF.

The chain combines TRBV20-1 with TRBJ2-1; tentatively, D is TRBD1 or TRBD2 (5 bases each). Germline CDR1 reads DFQATT; CDR2 reads SNEGSKA (reference sequence). CDR3 length: 14 amino acids. The CDR3 region is CSLTLGTLRPEQFF. The CDR3 DNA sequence: TGCAGCCTTACTCTCGGGACCCTCAGACCCGAGCAGTTCTTC.

There are many counts of this clonotype. The gene calls are TRBV11-3 and TRBJ2-1; D ambiguous. Trimming removed 5 bases at V and 6 bases at J, with 8 bases between. CDR3 length equals 12 residues. CDR1 SGHNT and CDR2 YENEEA come from the germline V gene. The CDR3 loop reads CASSSTANEQFF. Here the CDR3 DNA reads TGTGCCAGCAGCAGTACGGCCAATGAGCAGTTCTTC.

This clonotype was recorded at least ten times. This chain links TRBV12-3 or TRBV12-4 with TRBJ1-1, with a possible D match to TRBD1 (6 bases). With 3 bases removed from V and 6 bases from J, the gap between germline ends came to 11 bases. The CDR3 loop spans 13 amino acids. Written as DNA, the CDR3 is TGTGCCAGCAGTTTGTTGGGGGGCTCTGAAGCTTTCTTT. Its translation: CASSLLGGSEAFF.